This TCR beta chain was captured by sequencing in a study of blood T cell repertoires in COVID-19. Across the whole study: Sites across the United States, Italy and Spain contributed samples from acute and convalescent COVID-19. Nucleic acid was either cDNA or gDNA, and it came from T cells, B-cell-depleted T cells, or PBMCs.

Methods used by the authors: Cell counts per sample came from amplifying reference gene primers. Repertoires were generated with immunoSEQ multiplex PCR, while TCRdb's copy carries only in-frame clones and drops some. The DNA was the basis for D and trimming; V, J and clone size are from that table. The data hold fewer than 150,000 clones, with about 87% observed a single time. V was pared by 5 bases and J by 3 bases, with 5 bases between. The CDR3 contains 11 residues. Germline V gene data show CDR1 as MNHEY and CDR2 as SVGAGI. The sample was peripheral blood. The source of this sequence is a woman between 50 and 59 years old with acute or convalescent COVID-19. V and J are TRBV6-5 and TRBJ2-7; D gene unclear. The CDR3 loop is CASSRGYEQYF. The CDR3 coding sequence is TGTGCCAGCAGTCGAGGCTACGAGCAGTACTTC.